The 26 T cell receptor beta chains presented below share a single source sample, sequenced in a study of T cell responses to AZD1222 COVID-19 vaccine. Libraries were prepared by immunoSEQ multiplex PCR; TCRdb keeps only in-frame clonotypes and omits some of them. The sample lists some 130,000 clones, 85% to 95% seen once, with approximately 7% in the top ten. The material sequenced was peripheral blood, taken 28 days after the second AZD1222 dose. These receptors came from an adult who received the AZD1222 COVID-19 vaccine.

This chain connects TRBV7-6 to TRBJ2-2; 9 bases fit TRBD1. Germline lookup yields CDR1 SGHVS and CDR2 FNYEAQ. This CDR3 has 16 residues. V lost 4 bases and J lost 4; bases outside the gene matches: 7. CDR3 sequence: CASSWGQGLGTGELFF. In DNA form, the CDR3 reads TGTGCCAGCAGCTGGGGACAGGGTTTAGGCACCGGGGAGCTGTTTTTT.

The chain joins TRBV12-5 to TRBJ2-5; D is perhaps TRBD2 (5 bases). V was clipped by 5 bases and J by 4 bases, with 17 bases between them. The length of the CDR3 is 15 residues. The germline gives CDR1 LGHNT, CDR2 FRNRAP. The DNA for the CDR3 is TGTGCTAGTGGTCCGGGAACCGCAGGAGGAGAGACCCAGTACTTC. It codes for CASGPGTAGGETQYF.

J is TRBJ2-1 and V is TRBV12-3 or TRBV12-4; TRBD2 is a possible D gene (6 bases). The CDR3 is made up of 13 amino acids. The V gene lost 1 base and the J gene lost 7 bases, with 8 bases spanning the gap. The CDR3 DNA is TGTGCCAGCAGTTTAGTAAGCGGGAATGAGCAGTTCTTC. Its protein product is CASSLVSGNEQFF.

This clone is termed medium-sized (0.01 to 0.1%). CDR3 protein: CASSLGIPSTDTQYF. The CDR3 region has the DNA TGTGCCAGCAGTTTGGGCATTCCTAGCACAGATACGCAGTATTTT. The rearrangement uses TRBV27 and TRBJ2-3; no clear D. This CDR3 has 15 residues. With 3 bases removed from V and 0 bases from J, the gap between germline ends came to 10 bases. Per the germline V gene, CDR1 is MNHEY and CDR2 is SMNVEV (reference sequence).

The chain employs TRBV7-9 and TRBJ1-4; D not certain. Germline loops: CDR1 SEHNR, CDR2 FQNEAQ (reference sequence). Trimming took off 5 bases at V and 6 bases at J, with 19 bases between the two ends. The CDR3 has 16 amino acids. CDR3 protein: CASSPPERQKDEKLFF. The DNA for the CDR3 is TGTGCCAGCAGCCCCCCTGAAAGGCAGAAAGATGAAAAACTGTTTTTT.

This clone was counted only a few times. V gene TRBV27 combines with J gene TRBJ2-7; D is perhaps TRBD2 (6 bases). V dropped 11 bases and J dropped 3 bases, with 17 bases sitting between them. Germline CDR1 is MNHEY and CDR2 is SMNVEV (reference sequence). This CDR3 spans 13 amino acids. The CDR3 reads CASRGWLIYEQYF. CDR3 sequence (DNA): TGTGCCTCACGGGGGTGGCTAATCTACGAGCAGTACTTC.

This sequence joins TRBV2 and TRBJ1-5; no clear D. Germline CDR1 and CDR2: SNHLY and FYNNEI. This CDR3 contains 13 residues. V lost 6 bases and J lost 2, with 8 bases in between. DNA of the CDR3: TGTGCCAGCAGGGGAAGGGGCAATCAGCCCCAGCATTTT. This gives the protein CASRGRGNQPQHF.

The V and J genes are TRBV6-6 and TRBJ2-3; the D is unclear. The CDR3 has 15 amino acids. V lost 2 bases to trimming and J lost 0 bases, with 9 bases between them. Per germline, CDR1 MNHNY and CDR2 SVGAGI (reference sequence). This CDR3 reads CASSYRTRSTDTQYF. DNA for the CDR3: TGTGCCAGCAGTTACCGGACCCGTAGCACAGATACGCAGTATTTT.

The V gene is TRBV6-1, the J gene TRBJ1-3, with D unclear. CDR1 MNHNS and CDR2 SASEGT come from the germline V gene. V lost 3 bases, J lost 0 bases, and 12 bases lay in between. The CDR3 is 16 residues long. CDR3: CASSDGPAGSGNTIYF. CDR3 DNA sequence: TGTGCCAGCAGTGATGGCCCCGCGGGCTCTGGAAACACCATATATTTT.

V usage is TRBV15 and J usage is TRBJ2-2; TRBD2 aligns across 9 bases. CDR1 and CDR2 from the germline V gene are LNHNV and YYDKDF (reference sequence). The ends lost 2 bases at V and 7 bases at J; junction bases unmatched: 17. The length of the CDR3 is 19 residues. The CDR3, as DNA: TGTGCCACCAGCAGACTATGGCTAGCGGGGTACCTCGTGGGCGGGGAGCTGTTTTTT. Encoded protein: CATSRLWLAGYLVGGELFF.

V gene TRBV18 combines with J gene TRBJ1-1; a weak D match, TRBD1 (6 bases). The CDR3 is 14 residues long. The V and J ends lost 1 base and 3 bases respectively, with 9 bases between them. Per germline, CDR1 KGHSH and CDR2 LQKENI. In nucleotides, the CDR3 is TGTGCCAGCTCACCACAGGGGGTGGACACTGAAGCTTTCTTT. It is translated as CASSPQGVDTEAFF.

V and J are TRBV5-6 and TRBJ2-7; D uncertain. V was shortened by 3 bases and J by 1 base, with 8 bases between the two germline ends. The germline CDR1 and CDR2 sequences are SGHDT and YYEEEE. The CDR3 consists of 13 residues. CDR3 residues: CASSWHQSYEQYF. Here the CDR3 DNA reads TGTGCCAGCAGCTGGCACCAATCCTACGAGCAGTACTTC.

The CDR3 region has the DNA TGTGCCAGCAGTGTGGAGACAGGGGGATCAGATACGCAGTATTTT. Amino acids: CASSVETGGSDTQYF. This chain connects TRBV2 to TRBJ2-3; 9 bases align to TRBD1. The CDR3 sequence is 15 residues long. Looked up from germline, CDR1 is SNHLY and CDR2 is FYNNEI. V gave up 4 bases and J gave up 4 bases; unmatched junction bases: 6.

This CDR3 reads CASSRGGATGELFF. The CDR3 DNA follows: TGTGCCAGCAGCCGGGGGGGCGCCACCGGGGAGCTGTTTTTT. The chain combines TRBV5-6 with TRBJ2-2, with 8 nucleotides matching TRBD2. CDR3 length: 14 residues. Trimming took 4 bases from V and 4 from J; bases not matched to a gene: 3. CDR1 is SGHDT and CDR2 is YYEEEE in the germline V gene.

The rearrangement uses TRBV7-8 and TRBJ1-1; D unclear. In germline, CDR1 is SGHVS, CDR2 FQNEAQ. V lost 0 bases and J 0 bases, leaving 11 bases between the germline ends. This CDR3 has 16 residues. CDR3: CASSLAVGRMNTEAFF. Here the CDR3 DNA reads TGTGCCAGCAGCTTAGCAGTCGGGCGAATGAACACTGAAGCTTTCTTT.

The V gene is TRBV2, the J gene TRBJ1-1; D is perhaps TRBD1 (6 bases). Germline CDR1 reads SNHLY; CDR2 reads FYNNEI. Trimming left V 5 bases short and J 10 bases short, with 26 bases between. There are 16 residues in the CDR3. The CDR3 DNA reads as TGTGCCAGCAGTAGGGGCTCAACAGGGTATCGGGATGGAGCTTTCTTT. Its protein product is CASSRGSTGYRDGAFF.

This rearrangement joins TRBV7-2 to TRBJ1-6; D is possibly TRBD1 (5 bases). From germline, CDR1 is SGHTA and CDR2 FQGNSA. Trimming stripped 3 bases from V and 10 bases from J, with 10 bases between. This CDR3 contains 13 residues. The DNA for the CDR3 is TGTGCCAGCAGCTTTCAGGGTGGCTCACCCCTCCACTTT. Its translation is CASSFQGGSPLHF.

J is TRBJ2-5 and V is TRBV12-3 or TRBV12-4, with D tentatively TRBD2 (5 bases). Between the trimmed V and J ends, which lost 6 bases and 7 bases, there was a span of 15 bases. The CDR3 sequence is 13 residues long. CDR3 region: CASRMAGVGTQYF. The CDR3 DNA reads TGTGCCAGCAGGATGGCCGGGGTTGGGACCCAGTACTTC.

This clone has just a few counts. The chain combines TRBV11-3 with TRBJ1-2; D is possibly TRBD1 (6 bases). Deletions cut 0 bases from V and 5 bases from J, with 22 bases between. The germline gives CDR1 SGHNT, CDR2 YENEEA. There are 18 residues in the CDR3. The CDR3 here is CASSLDQGGSGTSYGYTF. The CDR3 nucleotides read TGTGCCAGCAGCTTAGACCAAGGGGGATCTGGTACATCTTATGGCTACACCTTC. The full variable domain, completed using reference TRBV11-3 and TRBJ1-2, is EAGVVQSPRYKIIEKKQPVAFWCNPISGHNTLYWYLQNLGQGPELLIRYENEEAVDDSQLPKDRFSAERLKGVDSTLKIQPAELGDSAVYLCASSLDQGGSGTSYGYTFGSGTRLTVV.

This clone was picked up a small number of times. This chain uses TRBV6-5 with TRBJ1-1, with D tentatively TRBD1 (6 bases). Germline loops: CDR1 MNHEY, CDR2 SVGAGI. V was cut by 4 bases and J by 0 bases, with 15 bases left in between. The CDR3 has 16 amino acids. The CDR3 sequence: CASSLQGGRLNTEAFF. CDR3 bases: TGTGCCAGCAGTTTACAGGGAGGACGCCTGAACACTGAAGCTTTCTTT.

CDR3 residues: CASSSLGSGPQHF. DNA for the CDR3: TGTGCCAGCAGTTCCCTGGGTTCAGGGCCCCAGCATTTT. This chain connects TRBV12-3 or TRBV12-4 to TRBJ1-5; D gene unclear. CDR3 size: 13 residues. V lost 4 bases, J lost 9 bases, and 13 bases lay in between.

V gene TRBV11-2 combines with J gene TRBJ2-1, with D unclear. V lost 3 bases and J lost 0, with 18 bases in between. Germline CDR1 is SGHAT and CDR2 is FQNNGV. The length of the CDR3 is 18 residues. CDR3 in amino acids: CASSFGFFTERSYNEQFF. The DNA of the CDR3 is TGTGCCAGCAGCTTCGGTTTTTTTACGGAACGCTCCTACAATGAGCAGTTCTTC.

The rearrangement uses TRBV29-1 and TRBJ1-2, with 9 bases aligning to TRBD1. The CDR3 covers 13 residues. The V segment lost 7 bases and the J segment 3 bases; nucleotides outside the gene matches: 6. Germline lookup yields CDR1 SQVTM and CDR2 ANQGSEA. The CDR3 sequence is CSGGRDRDYGYTF. Here the CDR3 DNA reads TGCAGCGGCGGCCGGGACAGGGACTATGGCTACACCTTC.

The chain carries TRBV18 and TRBJ2-7; D may correspond to TRBD1 or TRBD2 (5 bases each). The CDR3 is 17 residues long. Trimming shortened V by 3 bases and J by 6 bases, and 24 bases separated the two germline ends. CDR1 KGHSH and CDR2 LQKENI come from the germline V gene. DNA for the CDR3: TGTGCCAGCTCACCCCCGGGACCCACGTATACGGTGGGCGAGCAGTACTTC. Translating gives CASSPPGPTYTVGEQYF.

The chain is built from TRBV6-1 and TRBJ1-1, with 8 positions matching TRBD1. The CDR3 is 16 residues long. After removal of 2 bases from V and 0 bases from J, the junction contained 5 bases not matched to a gene. The germline V gene has CDR1 MNHNS and CDR2 SASEGT. The CDR3 DNA reads TGTGCCAGCAGTGAAAGACAGGGGTCCATGAACACTGAAGCTTTCTTT. It yields the protein CASSERQGSMNTEAFF.

This clone was seen only once. In DNA, the CDR3 is TGTGCCAGTAGCCAAGGTTGGACAGGGGGCGGCTACACCTTC. This encodes CASSQGWTGGGYTF. The rearrangement uses TRBV19 and TRBJ1-2, with 11 nucleotides matching TRBD1. Germline CDR1 and CDR2: LNHDA and SQIVND (reference sequence). There are 14 residues in the CDR3. V trimming: 6 bases; J trimming: 8 bases; junction bases outside the gene matches: 8.